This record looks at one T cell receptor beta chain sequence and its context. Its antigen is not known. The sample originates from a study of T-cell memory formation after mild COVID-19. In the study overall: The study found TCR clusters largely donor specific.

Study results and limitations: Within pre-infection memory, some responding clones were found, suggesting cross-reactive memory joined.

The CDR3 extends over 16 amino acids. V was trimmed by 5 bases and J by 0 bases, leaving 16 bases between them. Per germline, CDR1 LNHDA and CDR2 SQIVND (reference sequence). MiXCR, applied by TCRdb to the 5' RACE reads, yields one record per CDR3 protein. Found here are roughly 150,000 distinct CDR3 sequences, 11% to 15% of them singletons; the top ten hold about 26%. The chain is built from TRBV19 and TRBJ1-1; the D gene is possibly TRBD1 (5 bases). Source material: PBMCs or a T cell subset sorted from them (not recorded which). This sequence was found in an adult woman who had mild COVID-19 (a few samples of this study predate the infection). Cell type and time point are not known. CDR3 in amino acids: CASSPPGRNMNTEAFF. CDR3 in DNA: TGTGCCAGTAGTCCCCCGGGACGGAATATGAACACTGAAGCTTTCTTT.